This T cell receptor beta chain was captured in a study of blood T cell repertoires in COVID-19 (dated by TCRdb to between 2020 and 2021). For the study in its entirety: Collaborator samples came from the United States, Italy and Spain and covered acute and convalescent phases of COVID-19. Samples were obtained from the ongoing ImmuneRACE study (first 160 participants) and from over a thousand subjects provided by 6 global collaborators. The material from the prospective study consisted of cDNA or gDNA derived from T cells, B-cell-depleted T cells, or PBMCs. Subjects who had been exposed to COVID-19, were actively infected with it, or had recovered from it provided the deeply sampled blood TCRbeta repertoires that made up the dataset. Nearly every sample came with metadata listing a de-identified subject ID, COVID-19 status, age in years and sex. A freely available public database, intended as a resource for researchers studying the immune response to SARS-CoV-2, is where the repertoires were released. Where available, HLA class I and class II types were taken from metadata supplied by the sample provider and were not determined by assay-based typing. What the study reported, not specific to this receptor: The quantity of clinical and demographic metadata differed by source and by participant and was supplied without curation.

The collaborating institutions used their own protocols to collect whole blood in K2EDTA tubes. For TCRbeta analysis, collaborators shipped samples in one of three forms: frozen whole blood, isolated PBMCs, or DNA extracted from either of those sample types. TCRbeta CDR3 regions were amplified from genomic DNA using the immunoSEQ Assay, a bias-controlled multiplex PCR. From the authors' description of their analysis: The number of nucleated cells in each sample was estimated from the amplification of reference gene primers within the assay. Sequence reads were collapsed and filtered to measure the absolute abundance of every unique TCRbeta CDR3 rearrangement. For each sample, productive Simpson clonality was calculated by taking the square root of Simpson's diversity index across productive rearrangements. This is the immuneACCESS table as TCRdb keeps it, with only in-frame sequences that have V and J called. A part of the clones is gone; compared with another copy, unresolved V genes explain less than half, and the rest is unexplained. V and J calls and clone size come straight from that table; D and trimming were deduced from the DNA. The sample has about 29,000 clones on record, around 77% of them singletons. The ten largest clones add up to almost 8% of the sample.

Remarks on this clone: Its antigen target is currently unknown. No much larger clonotype is one base removed from it; base qualities were not supplied.

The germline V and J ends show losses of 7 bases and 4 bases respectively, and no gene match explains 7 bases of the junction. Including cysteine and phenylalanine, the CDR3 has 13 amino acids. This entry keeps only the CDR3 DNA: 39 bases, framed from base 1. CDR1 and CDR2 are drawn from the germline V gene: SQVTM, ANQGSEA. The sample was peripheral blood. The rearranged segments are TRBV29-1 and TRBJ1-2; the central 9 bases match TRBD1. The source of this sequence is a woman aged 70-85 years with active or convalescent COVID-19. The DNA sequence is TGCAGCGGGACCACAGGGGGCTCCTATGGCTACACCTTC. Its protein reads: CSGTTGGSYGYTF. Beyond the CDR3, the reference TRBV29-1 and TRBJ1-2 genes provide the residues; the full variable domain reads: SAVISQKPSRDICQRGTSLTIQCQVDSQVTMMFWYRQQPGQSLTLIATANQGSEATYESGFVIDKFPISRPNLTFSTLTVSNMSPEDSSIYLCSGTTGGSYGYTFGSGTRLTVV.